Below are 19 T cell receptor beta chains sequenced from a single sample in a study of Graves' ophthalmopathy and Graves' hyperthyroidism. Researchers took RNA transcripts and amplified TCR beta CDR3 regions from them. RT-PCR with HTBI primers came first, then second-round multiplex PCR. A single record per CDR3 protein comes from TCRdb applying MiXCR to the multiplex PCR reads. This table holds 900,000 to 1,200,000 distinct CDR3 sequences, around a third found once. Sequencing input: peripheral blood or thyroid tissue (not recorded which). The receptors stem from an adult man with Graves' hyperthyroidism.

This chain uses TRBV7-8 with TRBJ1-2; weak D call: TRBD1 (6 bases). V lost 4 bases, J lost 3 bases, and 18 bases lay in between. This CDR3 spans 16 amino acids. Germline CDR1 and CDR2: SGHVS and FQNEAQ. The CDR3 nucleotides read TGTGCCAGCAGCTGGCGGGGGACAAAGGCCGACTATGGCTACACCTTC. Its protein is CASSWRGTKADYGYTF.

In its sample, this clonotype was seen a few times. The chain joins TRBV10-3 to TRBJ1-6; 7 bases agree with TRBD1. V shed 5 bases and J 8 bases; nucleotides not matched to a gene: 15. Germline CDR1 and CDR2: ENHRY and SYGVKD. The CDR3 sequence is 17 residues long. Written as DNA, the CDR3 is TGTGCCATCAGTAAACAAAACAGGGGTGTGAGGGATTCACCCCTCCACTTT. Its protein is CAISKQNRGVRDSPLHF.

This clonotype has at least ten counts. The chain combines TRBV20-1 with TRBJ2-7, with D tentatively TRBD1 (6 bases). The CDR3 length is 14 residues. Between the trimmed V and J ends, which lost 7 bases and 2 bases, there was a span of 18 bases. Germline V CDR1 and CDR2: DFQATT, SNEGSKA (reference sequence). The CDR3 DNA reads TGCAGTGTCCCTTTAAGACAGGACACCTACGAGCAGTACTTC. Its translation is CSVPLRQDTYEQYF.

The table lists this clonotype with many counts. J is TRBJ2-7 and V is TRBV20-1; no reliable D call. CDR1 and CDR2 (germline): DFQATT, SNEGSKA (reference sequence). The CDR3 has 12 amino acids. Trimming left V 4 bases short and J 2 bases short, with 9 bases between. This CDR3 is CSAKDDTYEQYF. The CDR3 region has the DNA TGCAGTGCTAAGGACGATACCTACGAGCAGTACTTC.

In this sample, this clonotype turned up many times. The rearrangement joins TRBV5-1 to TRBJ1-1; TRBD1 agrees at 7 bases. CDR3 length: 14 residues. The ends lost 7 bases at V and 2 bases at J; junction bases unmatched: 8. Germline lookup yields CDR1 SGHRS and CDR2 YFSETQ. The CDR3 DNA reads TGCGCCAGCGGTCCGGGGGACAGAAACACTGAAGCTTTCTTT. Encoded protein: CASGPGDRNTEAFF.

This clonotype was counted between two and nine times. The rearrangement links TRBV10-2 to TRBJ1-6; TRBD1 might be the D (5 bases). The CDR3 totals 14 residues. Trimming took off 8 bases at V and 13 bases at J, with 21 bases between the two ends. Germline V lookup: CDR1 WSHSY, CDR2 SAAADI. CDR3 protein: CASASGPWRVPLHF. Written as DNA, the CDR3 is TGCGCCAGCGCGTCGGGACCTTGGAGGGTTCCCCTCCACTTT.

The CDR3 DNA reads TGTGCCAGCCTGGCATATCTTGTCCTAAACTCTGGAAACACCATATATTTT. Translating gives CASLAYLVLNSGNTIYF. V is TRBV7-3 and J is TRBJ1-3; no reliable D call. Germline loops: CDR1 SGHTA, CDR2 FQGTGA. The ends were cut back, 8 bases at V and 0 bases at J, with 20 bases in the middle. CDR3 length: 17 residues.

The V and J genes are TRBV27 and TRBJ1-6; D gene ambiguous. Germline CDR1 MNHEY, CDR2 SMNVEV (reference sequence). The V end was cut by 8 bases, the J end by 3 bases, with 14 bases between. The CDR3 extends over 15 amino acids. The CDR3 here is CASGGLPLYNSPLHF. The CDR3, as DNA: TGTGCCAGCGGAGGCCTTCCACTCTATAATTCACCCCTCCACTTT.

This clonotype was observed many times. J is TRBJ2-7 and V is TRBV20-1; 10 nucleotides line up with TRBD2. The V gene's germline CDR1 is DFQATT and CDR2 SNEGSKA (reference sequence). The CDR3 loop spans 15 amino acids. V lost 5 bases to trimming and J lost 4 bases; unmatched junction nucleotides: 11. For the CDR3, the DNA is TGCAGTGCTCATATGGCTAGCGGGAGAGAATACGAGCAGTACTTC. Amino acid sequence: CSAHMASGREYEQYF.

This clonotype has just one count. The chain carries TRBV9 and TRBJ2-5; a weak D match, TRBD1 (6 bases). Looked up from germline, CDR1 is SGDLS and CDR2 is YYNGEE. The CDR3 length is 14 residues. Trimming took 5 bases from V and 4 from J, leaving 15 bases between them. CDR3: CASRSTGRRETQYF. In nucleotides, the CDR3 is TGTGCCAGCAGATCGACAGGTCGACGAGAGACCCAGTACTTC. Together with reference TRBV9 and TRBJ2-5, the CDR3 gives the full variable domain: DSGVTQTPKHLITATGQRVTLRCSPRSGDLSVYWYQQSLDQGLQFLIQYYNGEERAKGNILERFSAQQFPDLHSELNLSSLELGDSALYFCASRSTGRRETQYFGPGTRLLVL.

This clonotype was counted between two and nine times. The CDR3 region has the DNA TGTGCCAGCAGATACAGGGGCTCGGAGGTAGTGAACACTGAAGCTTTCTTT. It is translated as CASRYRGSEVVNTEAFF. The chain couples TRBV7-3 to TRBJ1-1; 7 bases fit TRBD1. V shed 6 bases and J 0 bases; nucleotides not matched to a gene: 13. This CDR3 has 17 amino acids. Looked up from germline, CDR1 is SGHTA and CDR2 is FQGTGA.

The chain carries TRBV7-2 and TRBJ1-2; weak D call: TRBD1 (5 bases). V was cut by 4 bases and J by 8 bases, with 14 bases left in between. Per the germline V gene, CDR1 is SGHTA and CDR2 is FQGNSA. This CDR3 spans 13 amino acids. The CDR3 sequence is CASSSDKNMGYTF. In DNA, the CDR3 is TGTGCCAGCAGCTCGGACAAGAACATGGGCTACACCTTC.

This sequence joins TRBV2 and TRBJ1-1; D possibly corresponds to TRBD1 (5 bases). With 8 bases removed from V and 3 bases from J, the gap between germline ends came to 13 bases. The CDR3 has 13 amino acids. Per germline, CDR1 SNHLY and CDR2 FYNNEI. The DNA of the CDR3 is TGTGCCAGCGGATACCGGGGGTACACTGAAGCTTTCTTT. Encoded protein: CASGYRGYTEAFF.

This clonotype appeared a few times. This chain links TRBV7-2 with TRBJ1-1, with a possible D match to TRBD1 (5 bases). Germline CDR1 reads SGHTA; CDR2 reads FQGNSA. The ends were cut back, 4 bases at V and 0 bases at J, with 12 bases in the middle. The CDR3 contains 15 residues. The CDR3 DNA sequence: TGTGCCAGCAGCTCTGGGGCTTTCATGAACACTGAAGCTTTCTTT. The encoded protein is CASSSGAFMNTEAFF.

The chain joins TRBV10-3 to TRBJ2-2, with 10 bases that match TRBD2. V gave up 6 bases and J gave up 6 bases; unmatched junction bases: 16. The germline V gene has CDR1 ENHRY and CDR2 SYGVKD. CDR3 length: 18 residues. The CDR3 loop is CAISDSGSGGRGSGELFF. The CDR3 region has the DNA TGTGCCATCAGCGACTCAGGTAGCGGGGGGCGAGGGTCCGGGGAGCTGTTTTTT.

Notes on this clonotype: Relative to the germline gene, one junction end is altered; a read error may explain this. The rearrangement joins TRBV10-2 to TRBJ2-5, with 8 bases fitting TRBD2. Germline assignment: CDR1 WSHSY and CDR2 SAAADI. There are 16 residues in the CDR3. CDR3 sequence reads: CAGSRPAGGRRETQYF. The CDR3 DNA sequence: TGCGCCGGCAGTCGTCCCGCGGGGGGCAGGCGAGAGACCCAGTACTTC.

The chain couples TRBV6-5 to TRBJ1-1; possibly TRBD1 for D (5 bases). The V gene's germline CDR1 is MNHEY and CDR2 SVGAGI. The CDR3 runs 14 residues. V was pared by 4 bases and J by 0 bases, with 9 bases between. CDR3 region: CASSWGEVNTEAFF. CDR3 nucleotides: TGTGCCAGCAGTTGGGGGGAGGTGAACACTGAAGCTTTCTTT.

This clonotype was counted at least ten times. The chain combines TRBV5-1 with TRBJ2-7, with TRBD1 matching over 7 bases. The J segment lost 9 bases and the V segment lost 4 bases, leaving 13 bases of the junction unmatched. CDR1 is SGHRS and CDR2 is YFSETQ in the germline V gene. The CDR3 consists of 14 residues. In DNA form, the CDR3 reads TGCGCCAGCAGCCCAACCGGGACAGCCCACGGGCAGTACTTC. Its translation is CASSPTGTAHGQYF.

This clonotype has a count of ten or more. CDR3 DNA: TGCAGCGTTGAAGGGTCGTCAGCCGGTAACACCGGGGAGCTGTTTTTT. Protein: CSVEGSSAGNTGELFF. The chain joins TRBV29-1 to TRBJ2-2; the D is unclear. The length of the CDR3 is 16 residues. Deletions cut 1 base from V and 2 bases from J, with 14 bases between. Germline V lookup: CDR1 SQVTM, CDR2 ANQGSEA.